This T cell receptor beta chain was sequenced during a study of blood T cell repertoires in COVID-19. For the study at large: Samples came from the United States, Italy and Spain, spanning acute and convalescent COVID-19. The analysed material was cDNA or gDNA that came from T cells, B-cell-depleted T cells, or PBMCs.

Original handling: Estimated nucleated cell counts came from reference gene primer amplification. TCRdb keeps only in-frame clones here, not all; method: immunoSEQ multiplex PCR. That table is the source of V, J and clone size, and D and trimming were worked out from the DNA. This sample has some 150,000 clones; 87% occur once, and the top ten carry 1.5% to 2%. V trimming: 7 bases; J trimming: 2 bases; junction bases outside the gene matches: 4. Per germline, CDR1 WSHSY and CDR2 SAAADI. This CDR3 has 13 amino acids. The sample taken for sequencing was peripheral blood. This TCR was recovered from a woman in her forties or fifties with acute or convalescent COVID-19. The chain links TRBV10-2 to TRBJ1-2; 7 bases agree with TRBD1. CDR3 in amino acids: CASKEGANYGYTF. In DNA, the CDR3 is TGCGCCAGCAAGGAGGGGGCCAACTATGGCTACACCTTC.